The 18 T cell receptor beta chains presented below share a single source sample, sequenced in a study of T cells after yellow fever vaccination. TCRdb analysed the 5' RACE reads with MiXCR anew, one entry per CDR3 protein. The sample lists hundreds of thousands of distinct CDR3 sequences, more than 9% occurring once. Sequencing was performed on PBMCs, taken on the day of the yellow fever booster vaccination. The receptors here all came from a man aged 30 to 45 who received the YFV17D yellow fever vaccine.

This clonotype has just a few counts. CDR3 sequence (DNA): TGTGCCAGCAGTTACTTCCGCGGGACAGAACCTTACGAGCAGTACTTC. Protein: CASSYFRGTEPYEQYF. The chain is built from TRBV6-2 or TRBV6-3 and TRBJ2-7; maybe TRBD1 (7 bases). Germline values: CDR1 MNHEY, CDR2 SVGEGT. This CDR3 region has 16 residues. V was shortened by 1 base and J by 4 bases, with 17 bases between the two germline ends.

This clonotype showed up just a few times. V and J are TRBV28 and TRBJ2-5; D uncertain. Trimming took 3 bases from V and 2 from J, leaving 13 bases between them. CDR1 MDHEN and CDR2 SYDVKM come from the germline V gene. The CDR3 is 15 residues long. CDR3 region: CASSFVFGLQETQYF. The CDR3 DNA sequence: TGTGCCAGCAGTTTTGTGTTTGGGCTGCAAGAGACCCAGTACTTC.

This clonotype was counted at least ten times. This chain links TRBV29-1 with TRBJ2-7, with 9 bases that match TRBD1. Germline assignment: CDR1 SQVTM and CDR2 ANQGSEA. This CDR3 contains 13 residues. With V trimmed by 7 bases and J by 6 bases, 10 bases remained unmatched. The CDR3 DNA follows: TGCAGCGCTACCGGGACAGGGAACTCCGAGCAGTACTTC. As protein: CSATGTGNSEQYF.

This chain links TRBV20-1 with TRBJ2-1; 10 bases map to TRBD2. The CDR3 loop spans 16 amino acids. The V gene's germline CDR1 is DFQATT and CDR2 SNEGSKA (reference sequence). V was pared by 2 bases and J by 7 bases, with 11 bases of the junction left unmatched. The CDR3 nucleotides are TGCAGTGCTAGACCCTTCCTAGCGGGAGTCGTTAATGAGCAGTTCTTC. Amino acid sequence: CSARPFLAGVVNEQFF.

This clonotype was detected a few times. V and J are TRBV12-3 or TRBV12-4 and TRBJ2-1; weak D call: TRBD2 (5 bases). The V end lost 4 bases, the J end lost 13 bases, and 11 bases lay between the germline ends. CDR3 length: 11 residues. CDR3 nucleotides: TGTGCCAGCAGTTCCGGGATGTCCCAGTTCTTC. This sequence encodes CASSSGMSQFF.

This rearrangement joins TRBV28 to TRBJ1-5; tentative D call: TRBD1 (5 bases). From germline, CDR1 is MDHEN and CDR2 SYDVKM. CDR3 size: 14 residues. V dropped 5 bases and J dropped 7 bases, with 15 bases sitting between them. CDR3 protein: CASSLGLLSQPQHF. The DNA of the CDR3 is TGTGCCAGCAGTCTGGGACTTTTGAGCCAGCCCCAGCATTTT.

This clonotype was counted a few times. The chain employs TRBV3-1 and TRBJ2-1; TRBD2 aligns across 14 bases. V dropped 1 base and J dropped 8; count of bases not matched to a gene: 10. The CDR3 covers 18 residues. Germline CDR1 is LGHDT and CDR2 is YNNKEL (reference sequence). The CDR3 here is CASSQVIPGTSGSYEQFF. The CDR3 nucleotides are TGTGCCAGCAGCCAAGTGATTCCCGGGACTAGCGGGAGTTATGAGCAGTTCTTC.

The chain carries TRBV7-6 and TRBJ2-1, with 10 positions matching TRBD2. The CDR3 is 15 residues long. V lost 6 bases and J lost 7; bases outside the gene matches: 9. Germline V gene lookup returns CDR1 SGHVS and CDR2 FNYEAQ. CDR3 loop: CASSSLAGVINEQFF. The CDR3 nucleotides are TGTGCCAGCAGTTCCCTAGCGGGAGTTATAAATGAGCAGTTCTTC.

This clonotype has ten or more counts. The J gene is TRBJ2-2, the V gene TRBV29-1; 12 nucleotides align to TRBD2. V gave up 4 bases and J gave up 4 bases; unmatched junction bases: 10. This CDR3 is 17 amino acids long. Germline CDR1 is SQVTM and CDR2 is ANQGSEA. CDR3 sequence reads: CSVASSGRAGSTGELFF. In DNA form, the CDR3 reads TGCAGCGTTGCATCTAGCGGGAGGGCCGGGAGCACCGGGGAGCTGTTTTTT.

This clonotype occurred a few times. The CDR3 DNA reads as TGCGCCAGCAGCTTTGACAGGGGCCATGGCTACACCTTC. This sequence encodes CASSFDRGHGYTF. V gene TRBV5-1 combines with J gene TRBJ1-2; 8 bases are a match to TRBD1. The germline CDR1 and CDR2 sequences are SGHRS and YFSETQ. The CDR3 covers 13 residues. V lost 2 bases and J lost 6; bases outside the gene matches: 3.

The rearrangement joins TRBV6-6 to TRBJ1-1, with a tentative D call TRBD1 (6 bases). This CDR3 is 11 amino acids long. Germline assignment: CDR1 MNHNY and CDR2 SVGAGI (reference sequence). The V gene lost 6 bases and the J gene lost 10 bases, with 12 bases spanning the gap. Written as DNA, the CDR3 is TGTGCCAGCAGCCAGGGGCGAGGAGCTTTCTTT. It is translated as CASSQGRGAFF.

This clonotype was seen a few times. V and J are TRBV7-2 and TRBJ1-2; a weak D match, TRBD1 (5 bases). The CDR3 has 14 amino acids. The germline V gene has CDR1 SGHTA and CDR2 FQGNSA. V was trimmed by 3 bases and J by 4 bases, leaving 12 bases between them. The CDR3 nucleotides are TGTGCCAGCAGCTTCCGGGACGGAACCTATGGCTACACCTTC. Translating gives CASSFRDGTYGYTF.

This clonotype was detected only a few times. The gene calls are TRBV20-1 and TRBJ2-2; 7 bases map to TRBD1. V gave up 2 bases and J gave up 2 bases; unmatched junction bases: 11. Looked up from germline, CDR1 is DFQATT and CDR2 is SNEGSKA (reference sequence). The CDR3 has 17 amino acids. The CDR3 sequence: CSARRQQGTANTGELFF. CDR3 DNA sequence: TGCAGTGCTAGACGACAACAAGGGACAGCCAACACCGGGGAGCTGTTTTTT.

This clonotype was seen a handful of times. CDR3 nucleotide sequence: TGTGCCAGCTCAGTCGACAGATTATTCAATGAGCAGTTCTTC. Translated, it gives CASSVDRLFNEQFF. The rearrangement links TRBV18 to TRBJ2-1; possible D gene TRBD1, 5 bases. With 5 bases removed from V and 6 bases from J, the gap between germline ends came to 14 bases. The germline CDR1 and CDR2 sequences are KGHSH and LQKENI. The CDR3 is 14 amino acids.

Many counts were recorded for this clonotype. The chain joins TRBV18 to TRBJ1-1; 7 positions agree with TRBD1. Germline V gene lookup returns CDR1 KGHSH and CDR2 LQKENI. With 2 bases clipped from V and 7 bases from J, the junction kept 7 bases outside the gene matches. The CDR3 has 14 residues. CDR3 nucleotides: TGTGCCAGCTCACCATCACAGGGGACCGGTGAAGCTTTCTTT. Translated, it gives CASSPSQGTGEAFF.

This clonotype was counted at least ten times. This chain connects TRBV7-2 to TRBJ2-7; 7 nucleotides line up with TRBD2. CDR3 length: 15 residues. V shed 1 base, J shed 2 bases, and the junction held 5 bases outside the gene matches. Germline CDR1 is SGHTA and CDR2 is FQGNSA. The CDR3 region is CASSLEGLGAYEQYF. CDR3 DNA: TGTGCCAGCAGCTTAGAAGGACTAGGGGCCTACGAGCAGTACTTC.

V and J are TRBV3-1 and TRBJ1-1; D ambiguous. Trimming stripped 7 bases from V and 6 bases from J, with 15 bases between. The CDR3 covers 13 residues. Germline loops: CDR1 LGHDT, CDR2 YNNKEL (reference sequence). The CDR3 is CASTSAAFAEAFF. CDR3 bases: TGTGCCAGCACCTCTGCAGCTTTCGCTGAAGCTTTCTTT.

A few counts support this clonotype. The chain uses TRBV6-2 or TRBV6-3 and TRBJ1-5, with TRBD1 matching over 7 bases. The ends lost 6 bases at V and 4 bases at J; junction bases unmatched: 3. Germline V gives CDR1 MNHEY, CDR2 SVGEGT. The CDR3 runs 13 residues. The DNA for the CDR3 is TGTGCCAGCAGGACAGGGTTGAATCAGCCCCAGCATTTT. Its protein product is CASRTGLNQPQHF.